This T cell receptor (beta chain) comes out of a study of control samples from healthy donors and cancer patients. Sequencing used immunoSEQ multiplex PCR; TCRdb keeps in-frame clones, though not all of them. Found here are around 150,000 clones, 85% to 90% of them singletons; the top ten hold around 12%. Sequenced material: blood. The sequence was collected from a man under 40 in good health.

The CDR3 DNA reads TGCGCCAGCAGCTTCCGGGACCGATCCTACGAGCAGTACTTC. Its translation is CASSFRDRSYEQYF. The chain combines TRBV5-1 with TRBJ2-7; D assignment may be TRBD1 or TRBD2 (5 bases each). The V end was cut by 2 bases, the J end by 1 base, with 10 bases between. The CDR3 has 14 amino acids. Germline V gene data show CDR1 as SGHRS and CDR2 as YFSETQ.